This is a list of T cell receptor beta chains from one sample in a study of blood T cell repertoires in COVID-19. TCRdb keeps only in-frame clones here, not all; method: immunoSEQ multiplex PCR. The repertoire holds under 70,000 clones, with 75% to 95% as singletons. The material sequenced was peripheral blood. These receptors all stem from a man at least 80 years old with acute or convalescent COVID-19. CDR3s include the opening cysteine and the closing phenylalanine or tryptophan. The D gene is left open where the match is weak. Expanded clones get a size class; other rows say once, few or many, or leave the size out.

clone size: .
V gene: TRBV4-1
J gene: TRBJ2-7
D gene: TRBD1
CDR3 DNA: TGCGCCAGCAGCCAAGATTCGACAGGGGTACGGTACGAGCAGTACTTC
CDR3 protein: CASSQDSTGVRYEQYF

clone size: .
V gene: TRBV6-5
J gene: TRBJ2-3
D gene: .
CDR3 DNA: TGTGCCAGCAGTTACTCGGAGGGCACAGATACGCAGTATTTT
CDR3 protein: CASSYSEGTDTQYF

clone size: once
V gene: TRBV24-1
J gene: TRBJ2-5
D gene: TRBD1
CDR3 DNA: TGTGCCACCAGTGATAGGACAGGGCAGGAGACCCAGTACTTC
CDR3 protein: CATSDRTGQETQYF

clone size: .
V gene: TRBV11-2
J gene: TRBJ1-2
D gene: TRBD1
CDR3 DNA: TGTGCCAGCAGCTTAAGACCCTTGGGGGACAGGAGTTATGGCTACACCTTC
CDR3 protein: CASSLRPLGDRSYGYTF

clone size: .
V gene: TRBV7-9
J gene: TRBJ2-7
D gene: .
CDR3 DNA: TGTGCCAGCAGCCCGGGACTCCCTTCCGTGGAGCAGTACTTC
CDR3 protein: CASSPGLPSVEQYF

clone size: .
V gene: TRBV7-2
J gene: TRBJ1-5
D gene: .
CDR3 DNA: TGTGCCAGCAGTACAGGCCAGACGGGCAATCAGCCCCAGCATTTT
CDR3 protein: CASSTGQTGNQPQHF

clone size: .
V gene: TRBV10-3
J gene: TRBJ2-1
D gene: TRBD2
CDR3 DNA: TGTGCCACACTAGCGGGGGGGGAATACAATGAGCAGTTCTTC
CDR3 protein: CATLAGGEYNEQFF

clone size: few
V gene: TRBV3-1/TRBV3-2
J gene: TRBJ2-1
D gene: TRBD2
CDR3 DNA: TGTGCCAGCAGCTCCTCAGCGGGGGAAAACTACAATGAGCAGTTCTTC
CDR3 protein: CASSSSAGENYNEQFF

clone size: .
V gene: TRBV19
J gene: TRBJ2-1
D gene: .
CDR3 DNA: TGTGCCAGTAGTATACAAGTTCAGGCGAATGAGCAGTTCTTC
CDR3 protein: CASSIQVQANEQFF

clone size: .
V gene: TRBV28
J gene: TRBJ1-6
D gene: .
CDR3 DNA: TGTGCCAGCAGTTTATCCCCAGGGTCGCACTATAATTCACCCCTCCACTTT
CDR3 protein: CASSLSPGSHYNSPLHF

clone size: .
V gene: TRBV18
J gene: TRBJ1-5
D gene: TRBD1
CDR3 DNA: TGTGCCAGCTCATGGACAGGCTCTCCTCTTAGCAATCAGCCCCAGCATTTT
CDR3 protein: CASSWTGSPLSNQPQHF

clone size: .
V gene: TRBV7-9
J gene: TRBJ2-3
D gene: .
CDR3 DNA: TGTGCCAGCGCTGGGCTGGGGGGGGACACTAGCACAGATACGCAGTATTTT
CDR3 protein: CASAGLGGDTSTDTQYF

clone size: .
V gene: TRBV2
J gene: TRBJ2-2
D gene: .
CDR3 DNA: TGTGCCAGCAGTGACAGGGGGGCTACCGGGGAGCTGTTTTTT
CDR3 protein: CASSDRGATGELFF

clone size: .
V gene: TRBV3-1/TRBV3-2
J gene: TRBJ2-2
D gene: TRBD1
CDR3 DNA: TGTGCCAGCAGCCAAGAGGGACAGGGCTACGGGGAGCTGTTTTTT
CDR3 protein: CASSQEGQGYGELFF

clone size: .
V gene: TRBV5-1
J gene: TRBJ2-3
D gene: TRBD1
CDR3 DNA: TGCGCCAGCAGCTCCCGGCCAGGGGGCGCAGGCACAGATACGCAGTATTTT
CDR3 protein: CASSSRPGGAGTDTQYF

clone size: .
V gene: TRBV6-5
J gene: TRBJ1-1
D gene: .
CDR3 DNA: TGTGCCAGCAGTTACGCCGGACAGTTCACTGAAGCTTTCTTT
CDR3 protein: CASSYAGQFTEAFF

clone size: .
V gene: TRBV5-4
J gene: TRBJ1-6
D gene: TRBD1
CDR3 DNA: TGTGCCAGCAGCAGGGACAGCGGCGATTCACCCCTCCACTTT
CDR3 protein: CASSRDSGDSPLHF

clone size: .
V gene: TRBV19
J gene: TRBJ2-3
D gene: .
CDR3 DNA: TGTGCCAGTAGTATCTCCAGGGAAAGCACAGATACGCAGTATTTT
CDR3 protein: CASSISRESTDTQYF

clone size: .
V gene: TRBV18
J gene: TRBJ2-7
D gene: TRBD2
CDR3 DNA: TGTGCCAGCTCACCACCGGGGACTAGTTCCCTTGAGCAGTACTTC
CDR3 protein: CASSPPGTSSLEQYF

clone size: .
V gene: TRBV30
J gene: TRBJ1-5
D gene: TRBD1
CDR3 DNA: TGTGCCTGGAGTGAGGGACAGGAACAGCCCCAGCATTTT
CDR3 protein: CAWSEGQEQPQHF

clone size: .
V gene: TRBV7-6
J gene: TRBJ1-1
D gene: .
CDR3 DNA: TGTGCCAGCAGCTCTGACACTAACACTGAAGCTTTCTTT
CDR3 protein: CASSSDTNTEAFF

clone size: .
V gene: TRBV7-9
J gene: TRBJ2-7
D gene: TRBD2
CDR3 DNA: TGTGCCAGCAGCTTGGAGCGGGGGCTCTACGAGCAGTACTTC
CDR3 protein: CASSLERGLYEQYF

clone size: once
V gene: TRBV9
J gene: TRBJ2-7
D gene: TRBD2
CDR3 DNA: TGTGCCAGCAGCCCCTTAGGGACTAGTACTTACGAGCAGTACTTC
CDR3 protein: CASSPLGTSTYEQYF

clone size: .
V gene: TRBV19
J gene: TRBJ2-1
D gene: .
CDR3 DNA: TGTGCCAGTACACCGAACAGGGCTAGCTCCTACAATGAGCAGTTCTTC
CDR3 protein: CASTPNRASSYNEQFF

clone size: .
V gene: TRBV2
J gene: TRBJ2-7
D gene: .
CDR3 DNA: TGTGCCAGCAGGCCAAGCGGGCCACTCTACGAGCAGTACTTC
CDR3 protein: CASRPSGPLYEQYF

clone size: once
V gene: TRBV7-9
J gene: TRBJ1-5
D gene: TRBD1
CDR3 DNA: TGTGCCAGCAGCTCAGGGGGCGCGGATCAGCCCCAGCATTTT
CDR3 protein: CASSSGGADQPQHF

clone size: .
V gene: TRBV6-1
J gene: TRBJ1-5
D gene: .
CDR3 DNA: TGTGCCAGCAGTGAAGCGTTCAGGGGTCCGAGCAATCAGCCCCAGCATTTT
CDR3 protein: CASSEAFRGPSNQPQHF

clone size: .
V gene: TRBV30
J gene: TRBJ2-7
D gene: .
CDR3 DNA: TGTGCCTGGAGTGTACTGGGCATTCCACAGGGGCAGTACTTC
CDR3 protein: CAWSVLGIPQGQYF

clone size: once
V gene: TRBV5-1
J gene: TRBJ2-2
D gene: .
CDR3 DNA: TGCGCCAGCAGCTTGTTCACAGCAACGAACACCGGGGAGCTGTTTTTT
CDR3 protein: CASSLFTATNTGELFF

clone size: .
V gene: TRBV9
J gene: TRBJ2-3
D gene: TRBD1
CDR3 DNA: TGTGCCAGCAGCGGAGGACAGGGGCTTACCACAGATACGCAGTATTTT
CDR3 protein: CASSGGQGLTTDTQYF

clone size: .
V gene: TRBV30
J gene: TRBJ2-5
D gene: TRBD1
CDR3 DNA: TGTGCAAGGACAGGGGAAGAGACCCAGTACTTC
CDR3 protein: CARTGEETQYF

clone size: .
V gene: TRBV24-1
J gene: TRBJ2-2
D gene: TRBD2
CDR3 DNA: TGTGCCACCAGTGATCTAGCGGGGGGTCCCGGGGAGCTGTTTTTT
CDR3 protein: CATSDLAGGPGELFF

clone size: .
V gene: TRBV6-5
J gene: TRBJ1-1
D gene: .
CDR3 DNA: TGTGCCAGCAGTTCCCTGCCAGGGGCACGGGACACTGAAGCTTTCTTT
CDR3 protein: CASSSLPGARDTEAFF

clone size: .
V gene: TRBV14
J gene: TRBJ2-1
D gene: .
CDR3 DNA: TGTGCCAGCAGCCAAGAATGGCTAGTGGGCAATGAGCAGTTCTTC
CDR3 protein: CASSQEWLVGNEQFF

clone size: once
V gene: TRBV6-5
J gene: TRBJ1-1
D gene: .
CDR3 DNA: TGTGCCAGCAGTTACTCTCGGACAGAGAACACTGAAGCTTTCTTT
CDR3 protein: CASSYSRTENTEAFF

clone size: .
V gene: TRBV5-1
J gene: TRBJ2-2
D gene: .
CDR3 DNA: TGCGCCAGCAGCGTTACACAGGGTACGGGCACCGGGGAGCTGTTTTTT
CDR3 protein: CASSVTQGTGTGELFF

clone size: .
V gene: TRBV3-1/TRBV3-2
J gene: TRBJ2-1
D gene: TRBD1
CDR3 DNA: TGTGCCAGCAGCCAAGATGGGGGACAGGGGTTCTACAATGAGCAGTTCTTC
CDR3 protein: CASSQDGGQGFYNEQFF

clone size: .
V gene: TRBV28
J gene: TRBJ1-5
D gene: .
CDR3 DNA: TGTGCCAGCAGTTTTTTAGGACAATCTTATCAGCCCCAGCATTTT
CDR3 protein: CASSFLGQSYQPQHF

clone size: .
V gene: TRBV5-5
J gene: TRBJ2-7
D gene: TRBD2
CDR3 DNA: TGTGCCAGCAGCTTGGCTAGCGGGTCCTACGAGCAGTACTTC
CDR3 protein: CASSLASGSYEQYF

clone size: .
V gene: TRBV24-1
J gene: TRBJ2-2
D gene: .
CDR3 DNA: TGTGCCACCAGTGATTTAAAAAGGACTCGCCCCGGGGAGCTGTTTTTT
CDR3 protein: CATSDLKRTRPGELFF

clone size: .
V gene: TRBV7-9
J gene: TRBJ1-4
D gene: .
CDR3 DNA: TGTGCCAGCACCCGACAGGAAACTAATGAAAAACTGTTTTTT
CDR3 protein: CASTRQETNEKLFF

clone size: once
V gene: TRBV7-9
J gene: TRBJ1-1
D gene: .
CDR3 DNA: TGTGCCAGCAGCCCCACCCCGGTGGCTGAAGCTTTCTTT
CDR3 protein: CASSPTPVAEAFF

clone size: .
V gene: TRBV14
J gene: TRBJ2-7
D gene: .
CDR3 DNA: TGTGCCAGCAGCCTCCTATCATTCAGGGGACTAAGGGACGAGCAGTACTTC
CDR3 protein: CASSLLSFRGLRDEQYF

clone size: .
V gene: TRBV6-1
J gene: TRBJ1-1
D gene: .
CDR3 DNA: TGTGCCAGCAGTGAGTGGGATGGGGGCGCGGGGGACACTGAAGCTTTCTTT
CDR3 protein: CASSEWDGGAGDTEAFF

clone size: .
V gene: TRBV10-1
J gene: TRBJ2-7
D gene: .
CDR3 DNA: TGCGCCAGCAGACCCCAGGACTACGAGCAGTACTTC
CDR3 protein: CASRPQDYEQYF

clone size: once
V gene: TRBV6-4
J gene: TRBJ1-5
D gene: .
CDR3 DNA: TGTGCCAGCAGTGACGTACAGGGTAATCAGCCCCAGCATTTT
CDR3 protein: CASSDVQGNQPQHF